This TCR beta chain was recorded in a study of blood T cell repertoires in COVID-19. In the study overall: PBMCs, B-cell-depleted T cells, or T cells provided the cDNA or gDNA that made up the material.

Assay: immunoSEQ multiplex PCR; the TCRdb copy retains only in-frame clones and omits some. In the table there are just over 300,000 clones, over 85% of which are singletons. Germline CDR1 reads SNHLY; CDR2 reads FYNNEI. The CDR3 covers 16 residues. Trimming removed 0 bases from V and 3 bases from J, with 14 bases in between. The chain is built from TRBV2 and TRBJ1-1, with D tentatively TRBD1 (6 bases). The sequence was obtained from a woman in her 30s with COVID-19, enrolled during active disease. The source material was peripheral blood. The CDR3 nucleotides are TGTGCCAGCAGTGAAGCGCTTACAGGGTACGACACTGAAGCTTTCTTT. This encodes CASSEALTGYDTEAFF.